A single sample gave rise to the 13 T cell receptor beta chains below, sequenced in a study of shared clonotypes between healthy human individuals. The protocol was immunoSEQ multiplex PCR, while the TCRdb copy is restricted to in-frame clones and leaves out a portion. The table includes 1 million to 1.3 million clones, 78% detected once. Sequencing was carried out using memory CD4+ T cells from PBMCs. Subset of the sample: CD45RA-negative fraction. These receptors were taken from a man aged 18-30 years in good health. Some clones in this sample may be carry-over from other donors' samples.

The CDR3 sequence is CASSFIETKNTEAFF. The CDR3 DNA is TGCGCCAGCAGCTTTATAGAGACTAAGAACACTGAAGCTTTCTTT. The genes are TRBV5-1 and TRBJ1-1; D not resolved. Germline CDR1 is SGHRS and CDR2 is YFSETQ. V lost 2 bases and J lost 1, with 12 bases in between. The length of the CDR3 is 15 residues.

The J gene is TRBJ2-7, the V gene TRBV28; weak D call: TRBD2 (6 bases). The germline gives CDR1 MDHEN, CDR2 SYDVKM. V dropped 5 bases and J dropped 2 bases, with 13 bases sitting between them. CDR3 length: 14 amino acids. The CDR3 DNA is TGTGCCAGCAGTCTGGGGACTTCTACCTACGAGCAGTACTTC. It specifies CASSLGTSTYEQYF.

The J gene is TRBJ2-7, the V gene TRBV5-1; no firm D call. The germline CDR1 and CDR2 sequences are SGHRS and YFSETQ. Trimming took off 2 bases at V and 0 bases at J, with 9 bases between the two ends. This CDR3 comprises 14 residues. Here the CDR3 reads CASSLWVSSYEQYF. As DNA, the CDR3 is TGCGCCAGCAGCTTATGGGTGAGCTCCTACGAGCAGTACTTC.

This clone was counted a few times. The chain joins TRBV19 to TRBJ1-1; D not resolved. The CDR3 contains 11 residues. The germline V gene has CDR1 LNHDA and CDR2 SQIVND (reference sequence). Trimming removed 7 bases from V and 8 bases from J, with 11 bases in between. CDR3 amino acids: CASNSGREAFF. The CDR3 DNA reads TGTGCCAGTAATTCCGGCAGGGAAGCTTTCTTT. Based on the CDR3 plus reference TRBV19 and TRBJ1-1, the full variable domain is DGGITQSPKYLFRKEGQNVTLSCEQNLNHDAMYWYRQDPGQGLRLIYYSQIVNDFQKGDIAEGYSVSREKKESFPLTVTSAQKNPTAFYLCASNSGREAFFGQGTRLTVV.

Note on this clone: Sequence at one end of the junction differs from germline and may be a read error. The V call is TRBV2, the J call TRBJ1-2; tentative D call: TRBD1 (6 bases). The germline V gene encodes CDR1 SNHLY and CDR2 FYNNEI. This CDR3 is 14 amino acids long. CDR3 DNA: TGTGTCAGCAGTGAATTGGGGGGGCCGGATGGCTACACCTTC. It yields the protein CVSSELGGPDGYTF.

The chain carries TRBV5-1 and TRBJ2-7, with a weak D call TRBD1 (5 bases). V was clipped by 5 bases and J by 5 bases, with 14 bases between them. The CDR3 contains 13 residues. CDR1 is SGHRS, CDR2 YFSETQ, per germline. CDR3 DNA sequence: TGCGCCAGCAGTCAGGCAGGGTCCCACGAGCAGTACTTC. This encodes CASSQAGSHEQYF. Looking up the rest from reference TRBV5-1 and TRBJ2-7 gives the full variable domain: KAGVTQTPRYLIKTRGQQVTLSCSPISGHRSVSWYQQTPGQGLQFLFEYFSETQRNKGNFPGRFSGRQFSNSRSEMNVSTLELGDSALYLCASSQAGSHEQYFGPGTRLTVT.

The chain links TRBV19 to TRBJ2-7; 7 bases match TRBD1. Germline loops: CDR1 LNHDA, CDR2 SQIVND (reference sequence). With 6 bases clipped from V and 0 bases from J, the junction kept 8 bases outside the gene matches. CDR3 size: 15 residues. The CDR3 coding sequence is TGTGCCAGTAGCCGAGGACAGGCGAGCTCCTACGAGCAGTACTTC. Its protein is CASSRGQASSYEQYF.

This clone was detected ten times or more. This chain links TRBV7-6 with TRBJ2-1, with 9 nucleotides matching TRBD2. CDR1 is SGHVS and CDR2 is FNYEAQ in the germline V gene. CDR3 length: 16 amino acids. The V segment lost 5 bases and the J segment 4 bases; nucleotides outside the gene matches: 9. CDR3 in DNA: TGTGCCAGCAGCACCGCTAGCGGGACTTCATACAATGAGCAGTTCTTC. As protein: CASSTASGTSYNEQFF.

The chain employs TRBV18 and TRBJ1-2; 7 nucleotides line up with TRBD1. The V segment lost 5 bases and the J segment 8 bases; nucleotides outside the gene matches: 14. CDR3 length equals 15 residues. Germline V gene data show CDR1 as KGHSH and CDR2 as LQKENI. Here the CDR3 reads CASSIDTQGLRGYTF. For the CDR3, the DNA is TGTGCCAGCTCAATCGATACACAGGGGCTTCGGGGCTACACCTTC. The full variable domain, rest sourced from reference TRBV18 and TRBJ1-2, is NAGVMQNPRHLVRRRGQEARLRCSPMKGHSHVYWYRQLPEEGLKFMVYLQKENIIDESGMPKERFSAEFPKEGPSILRIQQVVRGDSAAYFCASSIDTQGLRGYTFGSGTRLTVV.

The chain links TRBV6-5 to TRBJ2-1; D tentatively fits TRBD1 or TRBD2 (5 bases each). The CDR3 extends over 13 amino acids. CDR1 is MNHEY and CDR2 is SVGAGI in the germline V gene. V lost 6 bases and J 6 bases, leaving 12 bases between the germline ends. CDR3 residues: CASRGPKSNEQFF. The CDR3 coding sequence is TGTGCCAGCAGGGGACCCAAGAGCAATGAGCAGTTCTTC.

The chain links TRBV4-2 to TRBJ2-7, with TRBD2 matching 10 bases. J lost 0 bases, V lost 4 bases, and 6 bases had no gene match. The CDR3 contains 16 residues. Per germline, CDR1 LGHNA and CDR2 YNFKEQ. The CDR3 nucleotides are TGTGCCAGCAGCCCGGGACTAGCGTCCAGCTCCTACGAGCAGTACTTC. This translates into CASSPGLASSSYEQYF.

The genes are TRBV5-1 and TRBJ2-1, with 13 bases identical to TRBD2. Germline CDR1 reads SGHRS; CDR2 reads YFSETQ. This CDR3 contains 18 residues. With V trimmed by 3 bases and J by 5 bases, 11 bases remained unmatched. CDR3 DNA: TGCGCCAGCAGCTCCGGACTAGCGGGAGTAAGGGGGCACAATGAGCAGTTCTTC. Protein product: CASSSGLAGVRGHNEQFF.

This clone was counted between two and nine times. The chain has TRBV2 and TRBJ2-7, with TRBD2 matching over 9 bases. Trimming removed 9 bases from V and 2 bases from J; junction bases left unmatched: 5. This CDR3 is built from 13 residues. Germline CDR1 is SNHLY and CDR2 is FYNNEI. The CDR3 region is CASGTSRPYEQYF. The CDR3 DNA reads TGTGCCAGTGGGACTAGCAGACCCTACGAGCAGTACTTC.